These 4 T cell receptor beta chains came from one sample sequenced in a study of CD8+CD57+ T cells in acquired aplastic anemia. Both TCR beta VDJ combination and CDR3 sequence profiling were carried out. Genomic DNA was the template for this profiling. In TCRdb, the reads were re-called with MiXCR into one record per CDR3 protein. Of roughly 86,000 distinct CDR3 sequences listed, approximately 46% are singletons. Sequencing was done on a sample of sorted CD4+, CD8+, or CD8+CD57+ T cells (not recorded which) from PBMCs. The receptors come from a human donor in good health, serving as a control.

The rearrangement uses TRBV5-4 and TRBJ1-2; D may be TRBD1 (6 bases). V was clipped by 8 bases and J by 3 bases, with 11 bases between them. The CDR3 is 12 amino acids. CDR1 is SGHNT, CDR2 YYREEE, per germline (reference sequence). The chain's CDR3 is CASKGVDYGYTF. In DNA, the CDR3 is TGTGCCAGTAAGGGGGTTGACTATGGCTACACCTTC. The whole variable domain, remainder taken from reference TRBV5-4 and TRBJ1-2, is ETGVTQSPTHLIKTRGQQVTLRCSSQSGHNTVSWYQQALGQGPQFIFQYYREEENGRGNFPPRFSGLQFPNYSSELNVNALELDDSALYLCASKGVDYGYTFGSGTRLTVV.

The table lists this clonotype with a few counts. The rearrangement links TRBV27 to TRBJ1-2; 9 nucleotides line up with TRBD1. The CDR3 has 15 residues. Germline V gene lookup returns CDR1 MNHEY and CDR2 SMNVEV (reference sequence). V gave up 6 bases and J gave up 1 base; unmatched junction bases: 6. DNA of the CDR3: TGTGCCAGCAGCCCCAGACAGGGGGATAACTATGGCTACACCTTC. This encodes CASSPRQGDNYGYTF.

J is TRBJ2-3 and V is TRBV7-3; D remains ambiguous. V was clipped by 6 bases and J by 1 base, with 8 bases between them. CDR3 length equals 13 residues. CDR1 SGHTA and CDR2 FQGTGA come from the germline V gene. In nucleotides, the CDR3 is TGTGCCAGCAGAAGGACCGGCACAGATACGCAGTATTTT. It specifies CASRRTGTDTQYF.

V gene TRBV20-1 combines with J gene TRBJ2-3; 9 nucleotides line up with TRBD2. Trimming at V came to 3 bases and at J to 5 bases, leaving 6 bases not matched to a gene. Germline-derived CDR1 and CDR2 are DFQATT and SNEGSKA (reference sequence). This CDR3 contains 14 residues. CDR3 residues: CSASRLAGEDTQYF. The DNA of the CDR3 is TGCAGTGCTAGCCGGTTAGCGGGGGAAGATACGCAGTATTTT.